This T cell receptor beta chain was identified in a study of post-analysis software for immune sequencing data. Study in general: Courses of disease covered relapsing-remitting, secondary progressive and progressive-relapsing multiple sclerosis.

A remark on this clonotype: Its matching antigen is unknown.

General study findings and limits: Controls had significantly higher normalized Chao1 diversity than multiple sclerosis patients. Batch-matched samples strongly co-clustered by F measure. Higher frequency in patients than in controls was seen for a handful of TRBV segments, with TRBV5-6, TRBV5-1 and TRBV20-1 among them.

Unique molecular identifiers tagged the TCR beta cDNA libraries. T cells numbering roughly 1 to 10 million yielded roughly 0.5 million cDNA molecules. Via MiXCR, TCRdb re-called the PCR reads, giving one row per CDR3 protein. This table has 750,000 to 900,000 distinct CDR3 sequences, 46% appearing once. The V end lost 5 bases, the J end lost 6 bases, and 14 bases lay between the germline ends. CDR3 size: 12 residues. In germline, CDR1 is SQVTM, CDR2 ANQGSEA. The chain employs TRBV29-1 and TRBJ2-7; D is perhaps TRBD2 (5 bases). The sample comprised blood. The source is a girl under 18 with multiple sclerosis. CDR3 sequence (DNA): TGCAGCGTTTCGCGGGCCATGGGCGAGCAGTACTTC. Its protein is CSVSRAMGEQYF.